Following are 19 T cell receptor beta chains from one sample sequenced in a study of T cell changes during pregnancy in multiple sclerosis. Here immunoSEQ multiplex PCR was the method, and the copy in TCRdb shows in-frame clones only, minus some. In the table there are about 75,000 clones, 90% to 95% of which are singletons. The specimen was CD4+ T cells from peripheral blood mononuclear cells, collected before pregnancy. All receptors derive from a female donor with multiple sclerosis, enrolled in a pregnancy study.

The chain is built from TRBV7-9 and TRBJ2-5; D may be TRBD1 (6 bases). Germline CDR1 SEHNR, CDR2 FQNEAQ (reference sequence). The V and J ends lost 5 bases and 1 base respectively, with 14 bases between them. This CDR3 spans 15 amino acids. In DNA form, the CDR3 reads TGTGCCAGCAGCAAAGGGGGACAATTCCAAGAGACCCAGTACTTC. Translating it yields CASSKGGQFQETQYF.

This chain's CDR3 is CASSQDGSYEQYF. The CDR3 region has the DNA TGCGCCAGCAGCCAAGATGGCTCGTACGAGCAGTACTTC. The chain uses TRBV4-3 and TRBJ2-7; D is uncertain. CDR1 is LGHNA and CDR2 is YSLEER in the germline V gene. This CDR3 spans 13 amino acids. V lost 0 bases to trimming and J lost 4 bases, with 7 bases between them.

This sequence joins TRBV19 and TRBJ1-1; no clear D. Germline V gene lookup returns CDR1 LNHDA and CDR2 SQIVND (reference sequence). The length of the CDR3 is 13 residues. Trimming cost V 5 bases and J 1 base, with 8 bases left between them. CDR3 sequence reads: CASSYRTNTEAFF. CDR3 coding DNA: TGTGCCAGTAGTTACAGAACGAACACTGAAGCTTTCTTT.

CDR3 coding DNA: TGTGCCAGCAGCTTAACAGGGGGCAGCCAGCCCCAGCATTTT. Residues: CASSLTGGSQPQHF. J is TRBJ1-5 and V is TRBV7-9, with TRBD1 identical over 9 bases. Germline trimming cut 2 bases from V and 7 bases from J; bases unmatched to any gene: 3. CDR3 length equals 14 residues. CDR1 is SEHNR, CDR2 FQNEAQ, per germline (reference sequence).

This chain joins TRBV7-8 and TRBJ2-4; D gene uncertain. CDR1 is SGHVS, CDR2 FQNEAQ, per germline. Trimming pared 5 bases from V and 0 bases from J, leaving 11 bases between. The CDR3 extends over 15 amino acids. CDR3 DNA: TGTGCCAGCAGCCCAAGTAGACTAGCCAAAAACATTCAGTACTTC. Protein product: CASSPSRLAKNIQYF.

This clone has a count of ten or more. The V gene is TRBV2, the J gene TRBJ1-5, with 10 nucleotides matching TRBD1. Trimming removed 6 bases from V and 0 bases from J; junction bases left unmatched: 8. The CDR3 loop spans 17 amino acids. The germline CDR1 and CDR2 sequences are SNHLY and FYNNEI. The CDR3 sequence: CASSRQGAATSNQPQHF. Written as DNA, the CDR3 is TGTGCCAGCAGCCGACAGGGGGCCGCAACTAGCAATCAGCCCCAGCATTTT.

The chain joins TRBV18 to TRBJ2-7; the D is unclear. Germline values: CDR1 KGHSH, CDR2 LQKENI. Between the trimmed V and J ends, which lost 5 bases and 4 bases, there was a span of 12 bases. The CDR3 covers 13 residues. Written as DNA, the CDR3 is TGTGCCAGCTCAGCTACAGTGCAATACGAGCAGTACTTC. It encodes CASSATVQYEQYF.

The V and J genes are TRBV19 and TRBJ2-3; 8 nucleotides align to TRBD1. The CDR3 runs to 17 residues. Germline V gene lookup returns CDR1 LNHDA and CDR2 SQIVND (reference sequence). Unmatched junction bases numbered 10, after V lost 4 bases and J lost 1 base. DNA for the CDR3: TGTGCCAGTAGTACTATGAGAGGGGGACAGGGCACAGATACGCAGTATTTT. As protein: CASSTMRGGQGTDTQYF.

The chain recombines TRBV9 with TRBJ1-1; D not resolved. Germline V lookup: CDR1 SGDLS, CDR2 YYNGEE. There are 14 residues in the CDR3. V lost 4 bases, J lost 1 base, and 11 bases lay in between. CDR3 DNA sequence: TGTGCCAGCAGCACCCTCACGGGGAACACTGAAGCTTTCTTT. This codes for CASSTLTGNTEAFF.

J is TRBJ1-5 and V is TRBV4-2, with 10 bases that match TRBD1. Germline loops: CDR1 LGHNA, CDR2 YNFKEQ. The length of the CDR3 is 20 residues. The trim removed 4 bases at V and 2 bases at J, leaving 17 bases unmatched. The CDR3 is CASSPSRDRGPIRGNQPQHF. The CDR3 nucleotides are TGTGCCAGCAGCCCCAGCCGGGACAGGGGCCCAATTAGGGGCAATCAGCCCCAGCATTTT.

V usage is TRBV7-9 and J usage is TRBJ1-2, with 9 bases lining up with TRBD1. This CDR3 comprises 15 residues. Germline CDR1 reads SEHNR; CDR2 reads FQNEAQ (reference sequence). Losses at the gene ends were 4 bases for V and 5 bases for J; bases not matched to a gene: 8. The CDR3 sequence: CASSSNLGQGYGYTF. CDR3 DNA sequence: TGTGCCAGCAGCTCAAACCTGGGACAGGGTTATGGCTACACCTTC.

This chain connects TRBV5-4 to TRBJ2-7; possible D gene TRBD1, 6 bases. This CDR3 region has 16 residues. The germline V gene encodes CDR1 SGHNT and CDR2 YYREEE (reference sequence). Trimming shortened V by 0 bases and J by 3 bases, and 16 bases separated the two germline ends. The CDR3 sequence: CASSLAGSRGNYEQYF. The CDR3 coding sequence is TGTGCCAGCAGCTTGGCCGGCAGTAGGGGGAACTACGAGCAGTACTTC.

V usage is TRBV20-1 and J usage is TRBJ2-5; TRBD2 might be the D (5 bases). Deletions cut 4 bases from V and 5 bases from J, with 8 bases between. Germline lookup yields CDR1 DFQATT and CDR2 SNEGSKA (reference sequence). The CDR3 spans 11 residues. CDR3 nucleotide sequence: TGCAGTGCTATAACGGGGGAGACCCAGTACTTC. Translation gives CSAITGETQYF.

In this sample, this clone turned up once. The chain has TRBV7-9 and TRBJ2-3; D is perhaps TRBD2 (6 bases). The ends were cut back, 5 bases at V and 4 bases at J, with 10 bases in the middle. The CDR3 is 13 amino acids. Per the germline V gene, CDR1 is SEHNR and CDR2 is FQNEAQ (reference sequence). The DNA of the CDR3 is TGTGCCAGCAGCCCATCGGGGGCAGATACGCAGTATTTT. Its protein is CASSPSGADTQYF.

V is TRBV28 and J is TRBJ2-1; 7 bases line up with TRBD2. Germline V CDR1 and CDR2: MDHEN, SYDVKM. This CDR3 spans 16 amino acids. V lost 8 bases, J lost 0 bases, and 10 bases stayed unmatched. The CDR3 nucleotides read TGTGCCAGCGGGTCAGTGGGAGGGAACTCCTACAATGAGCAGTTCTTC. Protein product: CASGSVGGNSYNEQFF. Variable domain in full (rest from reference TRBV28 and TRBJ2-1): DVKVTQSSRYLVKRTGEKVFLECVQDMDHENMFWYRQDPGLGLRLIYFSYDVKMKEKGDIPEGYSVSREKKERFSLILESASTNQTSMYLCASGSVGGNSYNEQFFGPGTRLTVL.

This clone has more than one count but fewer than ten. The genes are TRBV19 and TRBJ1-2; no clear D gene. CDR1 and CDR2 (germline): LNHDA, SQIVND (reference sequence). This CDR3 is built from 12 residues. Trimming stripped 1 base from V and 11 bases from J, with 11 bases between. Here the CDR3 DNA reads TGTGCCAGTAGTATAGCCCAGCGGCCGTACACCTTC. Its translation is CASSIAQRPYTF.

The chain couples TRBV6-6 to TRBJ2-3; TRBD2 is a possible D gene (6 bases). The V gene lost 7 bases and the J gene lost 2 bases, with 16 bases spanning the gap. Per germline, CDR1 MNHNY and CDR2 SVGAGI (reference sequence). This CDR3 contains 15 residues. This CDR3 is CASKTRGPYTDTQYF. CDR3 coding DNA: TGTGCCAGCAAGACTAGAGGACCCTACACAGATACGCAGTATTTT.

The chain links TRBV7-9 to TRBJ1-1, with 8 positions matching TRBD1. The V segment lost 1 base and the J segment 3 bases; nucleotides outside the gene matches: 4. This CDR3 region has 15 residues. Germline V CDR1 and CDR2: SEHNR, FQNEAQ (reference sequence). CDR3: CASSLGTGFDTEAFF. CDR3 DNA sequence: TGTGCCAGCAGCTTAGGGACAGGGTTTGACACTGAAGCTTTCTTT.

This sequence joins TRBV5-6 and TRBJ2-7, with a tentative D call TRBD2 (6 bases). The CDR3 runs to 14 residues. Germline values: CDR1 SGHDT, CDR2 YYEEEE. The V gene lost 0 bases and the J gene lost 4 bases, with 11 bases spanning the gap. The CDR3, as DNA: TGTGCCAGCAGCTTGGGGAGGGGTCGTTACGAGCAGTACTTC. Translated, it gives CASSLGRGRYEQYF.